The T cell receptor beta chain described here comes from a study of T cell repertoires in cytomegalovirus infection. In the study overall: Public TCR beta signatures were indicative of both CMV infection and a matching HLA type. Study conclusions and caveats: Across the ex vivo response, the dominant clonotypes were HLA-C-restricted CMV-specific TCR beta clonotypes.

Concerning this clonotype itself: Its antigen is unidentified.

TCRdb re-derived calls from the reads in MiXCR, one entry per CDR3 protein. Among hundreds of thousands of distinct CDR3 sequences listed, approximately 24% were seen once. The CDR3 has 14 residues. Trimming took off 3 bases at V and 1 base at J, with 10 bases between the two ends. Germline CDR1 ENHRY, CDR2 SYGVKD. Sample: CD8+ T cells from PBMCs. The V gene is TRBV10-3, the J gene TRBJ2-7; possible D gene TRBD1, 5 bases. This sequence originates from a human donor in good health (CMV status not recorded). Some clones in this sample may be carry-over from other donors' samples. CDR3 DNA sequence: TGTGCCATCAGTGACCCGACAGTATCCTACGAGCAGTACGTC. Translated, it gives CAISDPTVSYEQYV.